One and the same sample provided the 27 T cell receptor beta chains below, sequenced in a study of beta chain features in type 1 diabetes. Study results and caveats: Type 1 diabetes patients showed a moderate but significant shortening of TCRB CDR3s in all four CD4+ subsets.

Antigen specificity for these receptors is unknown. TCRB transcripts that were expressed got sequenced, as all of the isolated RNA had been reverse transcribed. Clones were read by immunoSEQ multiplex PCR, and TCRdb kept only the in-frame ones, dropping some. The sample has approximately 120,000 clones, 15% to 20% seen once. The sample was central memory CD4+ T cells from blood. The receptors were sampled from a man in his late teens or twenties with type 1 diabetes.

This clone was found a few times. The genes are TRBV10-3 and TRBJ1-1; D might be TRBD1 (5 bases). Per the germline V gene, CDR1 is ENHRY and CDR2 is SYGVKD. The CDR3 loop spans 15 amino acids. Trimming left V 7 bases short and J 4 bases short, with 19 bases between. The CDR3 spells CAIKGHPGGVTEAFF. The CDR3 nucleotides are TGTGCCATCAAGGGTCATCCGGGGGGTGTCACTGAAGCTTTCTTT.

CDR3 region: CASSSYGQGSQPQHF. CDR3 coding DNA: TGTGCCAGCAGTTCCTACGGACAGGGGAGTCAGCCCCAGCATTTT. The chain is built from TRBV27 and TRBJ1-5, with 9 bases that match TRBD1. J lost 6 bases, V lost 4 bases, and 7 bases had no gene match. This CDR3 has 15 amino acids. Germline values: CDR1 MNHEY, CDR2 SMNVEV (reference sequence).

The chain uses TRBV5-1 and TRBJ2-4; D uncertain. Germline V lookup: CDR1 SGHRS, CDR2 YFSETQ. Deletions cut 0 bases from V and 12 bases from J, with 22 bases between. The CDR3 runs to 16 residues. The CDR3 spells CASSLALDGPARGQYF. CDR3 bases: TGCGCCAGCAGCTTGGCCTTGGACGGACCCGCACGAGGTCAGTACTTC.

The rearrangement joins TRBV28 to TRBJ1-2; D may be TRBD1 (6 bases). Per germline, CDR1 MDHEN and CDR2 SYDVKM. The length of the CDR3 is 13 residues. Trimming shortened V by 4 bases and J by 8 bases, and 14 bases separated the two germline ends. DNA of the CDR3: TGTGCCAGCAGTTCAAGACAGGATTCGGGCTACACCTTC. This sequence encodes CASSSRQDSGYTF.

The rearrangement joins TRBV2 to TRBJ2-7; D is perhaps TRBD1 (6 bases). Trimming removed 1 base from V and 5 bases from J, with 24 bases in between. This CDR3 is built from 18 residues. The germline V gene encodes CDR1 SNHLY and CDR2 FYNNEI. The CDR3 nucleotides are TGTGCCAGCAGTGAAGTTCCCACCTTCCCGGGACATCCAAACGAGCAGTACTTC. It translates to CASSEVPTFPGHPNEQYF.

The chain has TRBV5-4 and TRBJ2-1; 11 nucleotides align to TRBD2. This CDR3 is 16 amino acids long. The germline CDR1 and CDR2 sequences are SGHNT and YYREEE (reference sequence). Germline trimming cut 0 bases from V and 8 bases from J; bases unmatched to any gene: 7. In DNA form, the CDR3 reads TGTGCCAGCAGCTTGGCCGCACTAGCGGGGGAGTATGAGCAGTTCTTC. It yields the protein CASSLAALAGEYEQFF.

The genes are TRBV18 and TRBJ1-5; D uncertain. Germline loops: CDR1 KGHSH, CDR2 LQKENI. Trimming pared 3 bases from V and 0 bases from J, leaving 12 bases between. The CDR3 has 16 residues. The CDR3 coding sequence is TGTGCCAGCTCACCGGTAGGTTATAATAGCAATCAGCCCCAGCATTTT. It is translated as CASSPVGYNSNQPQHF.

This sequence joins TRBV10-3 and TRBJ1-1; 7 positions agree with TRBD1. This CDR3 has 13 residues. Germline V gene lookup returns CDR1 ENHRY and CDR2 SYGVKD. The ends lost 5 bases at V and 0 bases at J; junction bases unmatched: 0. Written as DNA, the CDR3 is TGTGCCATCAGTACAGGGGTGAACACTGAAGCTTTCTTT. Its protein product is CAISTGVNTEAFF.

Ten or more counts support this clone. The chain combines TRBV7-2 with TRBJ1-6, with TRBD1 matching over 7 bases. Looked up from germline, CDR1 is SGHTA and CDR2 is FQGNSA. The CDR3 covers 12 residues. V was clipped by 5 bases and J by 15 bases; unmatched bases: 7. In DNA, the CDR3 is TGTGCCAGCAGCGTACAGGGGCCGCTCCTCCACTTT. It specifies CASSVQGPLLHF.

This clone occurred a few times. The chain uses TRBV14 and TRBJ2-7; D is uncertain. CDR1 is SGHDN, CDR2 FVKESK, per germline. The CDR3 is 12 amino acids. Trimming removed 6 bases from V and 4 bases from J, with 10 bases in between. The CDR3 spells CASRLEEYEQYF. CDR3 DNA sequence: TGTGCCAGCAGGCTCGAGGAGTACGAGCAGTACTTC.

The genes are TRBV29-1 and TRBJ1-5; a possible D gene is TRBD1 (6 bases). V gave up 6 bases and J gave up 3 bases, with 15 bases separating them. This CDR3 region has 14 residues. Per germline, CDR1 SQVTM and CDR2 ANQGSEA. The CDR3 bases are TGCAGCGTCCTCACAGGGTCTAACAATCAGCCCCAGCATTTT. Encoded protein: CSVLTGSNNQPQHF.

This clone was detected a few times. The chain employs TRBV4-2 and TRBJ2-6, with D uncertain. Germline V gives CDR1 LGHNA, CDR2 YNFKEQ. Trimming shortened V by 5 bases and J by 0 bases, and 5 bases separated the two germline ends. The CDR3 spans 14 residues. This chain's CDR3 is CASSSGSGANVLTF. The CDR3 DNA reads TGTGCCAGCAGCTCGGGCTCTGGGGCCAACGTCCTGACTTTC.

The chain has TRBV7-2 and TRBJ2-5, with 7 positions matching TRBD1. Per germline, CDR1 SGHTA and CDR2 FQGNSA. The CDR3 runs to 17 residues. The J segment lost 0 bases and the V segment lost 5 bases, leaving 12 bases of the junction unmatched. The chain's CDR3 is CASSPTRDSPYQETQYF. CDR3 bases: TGTGCCAGCAGCCCTACACGGGACAGCCCTTACCAAGAGACCCAGTACTTC.

This clone has a handful of counts. The chain uses TRBV4-2 and TRBJ2-2, with D tentatively TRBD1 (6 bases). The CDR3 covers 16 residues. Per germline, CDR1 LGHNA and CDR2 YNFKEQ. V shed 4 bases and J shed 1 base, with 13 bases lying between them. The CDR3 region has the DNA TGTGCCAGCAGCCTAAGGACAGACCGGAACACCGGGGAGCTGTTTTTT. Protein sequence: CASSLRTDRNTGELFF.

The chain recombines TRBV28 with TRBJ1-5; weak D call: TRBD1 (5 bases). Trimming removed 9 bases from V and 5 bases from J, with 20 bases in between. This CDR3 region has 15 residues. Looked up from germline, CDR1 is MDHEN and CDR2 is SYDVKM. CDR3 region: CASCIGAGPYQPQHF. The CDR3 DNA reads TGTGCCAGTTGTATAGGTGCAGGGCCCTATCAGCCCCAGCATTTT.

The V call is TRBV18, the J call TRBJ2-7, with D uncertain. V was cut by 3 bases and J by 0 bases, with 9 bases left in between. The CDR3 sequence is 14 residues long. The germline V gene encodes CDR1 KGHSH and CDR2 LQKENI. The CDR3: CASSPTYSSYEQYF. CDR3 nucleotide sequence: TGTGCCAGCTCACCCACCTACAGCTCCTACGAGCAGTACTTC.

The chain is built from TRBV7-9 and TRBJ2-7; 9 bases are shared with TRBD1. Germline assignment: CDR1 SEHNR and CDR2 FQNEAQ (reference sequence). With V trimmed by 5 bases and J by 0 bases, 5 bases remained unmatched. The CDR3 length is 15 residues. The DNA for the CDR3 is TGTGCCAGCAGCCCACCGGGACAGGGCTCCTACGAGCAGTACTTC. Translated, it gives CASSPPGQGSYEQYF.

This clone was observed a handful of times. The genes are TRBV6-1 and TRBJ2-3; 10 positions agree with TRBD1. This CDR3 has 15 amino acids. CDR1 and CDR2 from the germline V gene are MNHNS and SASEGT. V lost 8 bases to trimming and J lost 0 bases; unmatched junction nucleotides: 5. CDR3 coding DNA: TGTGCCAGCCTATCGGGACAGGGGAGCACAGATACGCAGTATTTT. It is translated as CASLSGQGSTDTQYF.

The J gene is TRBJ2-3, the V gene TRBV7-9; TRBD2 aligns across 15 bases. CDR1 SEHNR and CDR2 FQNEAQ come from the germline V gene (reference sequence). V trimming: 8 bases; J trimming: 7 bases; junction bases outside the gene matches: 4. The CDR3 length is 14 residues. The CDR3 DNA sequence: TGTGCCAGCGCTGGGACTAGCGGGAGGTATACGCAGTATTTT. Protein sequence: CASAGTSGRYTQYF.

This clone has at least ten counts. This chain links TRBV5-1 with TRBJ2-7; D possibly corresponds to TRBD2 (5 bases). Germline CDR1 is SGHRS and CDR2 is YFSETQ. Deletions cut 2 bases from V and 3 bases from J, with 12 bases between. The length of the CDR3 is 14 residues. CDR3 protein: CASSLGGAIYEQYF. CDR3 in DNA: TGCGCCAGCAGCTTAGGAGGCGCAATCTACGAGCAGTACTTC.

This clone was recorded many times. The DNA of the CDR3 is TGTGCCAGCAGCTTCGACGGGGCAGGGTTCACAGATACGCAGTATTTT. It codes for CASSFDGAGFTDTQYF. J is TRBJ2-3 and V is TRBV7-2, with D perhaps being TRBD1 or TRBD2 (5 bases each). The germline CDR1 and CDR2 sequences are SGHTA and FQGNSA. The germline V and J ends were trimmed by 3 bases and 2 bases, with 15 bases remaining between them. This CDR3 has 16 amino acids.

In its sample, this clone was seen a few times. The genes are TRBV23-1 and TRBJ2-1; 9 bases map to TRBD1. TRBV23-1 has ORF status, its function being uncertain. The CDR3 runs 15 residues. Trimming took 1 base from V and 7 from J; bases not matched to a gene: 5. The CDR3, as DNA: TGCGCCAGCAGTCAATTGGGGACAGGGTTAAATGAGCAGTTCTTC. This gives the protein CASSQLGTGLNEQFF.

This clone was counted only a few times. The V call is TRBV5-4, the J call TRBJ2-3, with 11 bases identical to TRBD2. This CDR3 has 15 residues. Germline loops: CDR1 SGHNT, CDR2 YYREEE (reference sequence). Unmatched junction bases numbered 5, after V lost 4 bases and J lost 4 bases. CDR3 protein: CASSRTSGGSDTQYF. CDR3 coding DNA: TGTGCCAGCAGCCGTACTAGCGGGGGCTCAGATACGCAGTATTTT.

By share, this clone counts as medium-sized. Other DNA sequences from this sample encode an identical CDR3 as well. Here the CDR3 DNA reads TGTGCCAGCAGCTTATTGCGGGATTCCTCTGGGGCCAACGTCCTGACTTTC. It is translated as CASSLLRDSSGANVLTF. The chain links TRBV7-2 to TRBJ2-6; maybe TRBD2 (6 bases). V was clipped by 2 bases and J by 0 bases, with 11 bases between them. This CDR3 is 17 amino acids long. The V gene's germline CDR1 is SGHTA and CDR2 FQGNSA.

This clone has more than one count but fewer than ten. This chain uses TRBV30 with TRBJ2-7; 8 bases are a match to TRBD2. Looked up from germline, CDR1 is GTSNPN and CDR2 is SVGIG (reference sequence). This CDR3 contains 14 residues. J was trimmed by 6 bases and V by 0 bases; bases with no gene match: 7. As DNA, the CDR3 is TGTGCCTGGAGTGTAAGCGGGAGTACCGGCGAGCAGTACTTC. Protein sequence: CAWSVSGSTGEQYF.

This clone has just a few counts. CDR3 DNA: TGTGCCAGCTCTCGCGAGGTGACAGATACGCAGTATTTT. Translation: CASSREVTDTQYF. The chain couples TRBV18 to TRBJ2-3; no reliable D call. Trimming stripped 6 bases from V and 3 bases from J, with 10 bases between. The CDR3 runs to 13 residues. The germline V gene encodes CDR1 KGHSH and CDR2 LQKENI.

V is TRBV6-4 and J is TRBJ2-4, with D possibly called TRBD1 or TRBD2 (5 bases each). Between the trimmed V and J ends, which lost 3 bases and 2 bases, there was a span of 11 bases. CDR1 and CDR2 (germline): MRHNA, SNTAGT. CDR3 length: 15 residues. Here the CDR3 DNA reads TGTGCCAGCAGTGAAGCCTGGGGGACCAAAAACATTCAGTACTTC. Its translation is CASSEAWGTKNIQYF.